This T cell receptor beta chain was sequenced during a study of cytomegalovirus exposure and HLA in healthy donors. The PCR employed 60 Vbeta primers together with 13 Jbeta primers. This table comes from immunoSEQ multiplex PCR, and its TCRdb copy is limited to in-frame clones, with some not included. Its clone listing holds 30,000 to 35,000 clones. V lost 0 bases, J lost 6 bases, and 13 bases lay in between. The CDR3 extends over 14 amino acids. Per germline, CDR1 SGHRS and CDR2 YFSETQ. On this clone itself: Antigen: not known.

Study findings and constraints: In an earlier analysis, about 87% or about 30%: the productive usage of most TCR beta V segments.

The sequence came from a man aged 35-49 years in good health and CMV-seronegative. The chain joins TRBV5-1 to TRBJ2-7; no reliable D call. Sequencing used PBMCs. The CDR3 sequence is CASSLVSGSSEQYF. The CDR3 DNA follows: TGCGCCAGCAGCTTGGTATCCGGGTCCAGCGAGCAGTACTTC. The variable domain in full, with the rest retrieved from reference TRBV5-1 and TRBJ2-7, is KAGVTQTPRYLIKTRGQQVTLSCSPISGHRSVSWYQQTPGQGLQFLFEYFSETQRNKGNFPGRFSGRQFSNSRSEMNVSTLELGDSALYLCASSLVSGSSEQYFGPGTRLTVT.